Following are 18 T cell receptor beta chains from one sample sequenced in a study of blood T cell repertoires in COVID-19. Profiling relied on immunoSEQ multiplex PCR, and the TCRdb table lists in-frame clones only, not all of them. The sample contains nearly 110,000 clones, about 80% of which appear only once. The sequencing input was peripheral blood. These receptors all stem from a man aged 65 to 79 with acute or convalescent COVID-19.

V and J are TRBV5-1 and TRBJ1-1; D is uncertain. In germline, CDR1 is SGHRS, CDR2 YFSETQ. Trimming removed 0 bases at V and 0 bases at J, with 3 bases between. CDR3 length equals 13 residues. The CDR3 region is CASSLDLNTEAFF. The CDR3, as DNA: TGCGCCAGCAGCTTGGACTTGAACACTGAAGCTTTCTTT.

Note on this clone: At one end, the junction sequence differs from germline, possibly due to a read error. The rearrangement joins TRBV12-3 or TRBV12-4 to TRBJ2-5; D gene ambiguous. CDR3 size: 12 residues. The CDR3 protein is CASSLELLLFDF. CDR3 nucleotides: TGTGCCAGCAGTTTAGAACTACTCCTCTTTGACTTC.

CDR3 DNA sequence: TGTGCCAGCAGTTACGACAGAAATTCACCCCTCCACTTT. Encoded protein: CASSYDRNSPLHF. The chain is built from TRBV6-6 and TRBJ1-6; weak D call: TRBD1 (5 bases). V was pared by 2 bases and J by 7 bases, with 6 bases between. There are 13 residues in the CDR3. CDR1 MNHNY and CDR2 SVGAGI come from the germline V gene (reference sequence).

This chain connects TRBV19 to TRBJ1-1, with D possibly TRBD1 on 6 matching bases. V was shortened by 7 bases and J by 0 bases, with 21 bases between the two germline ends. From germline, CDR1 is LNHDA and CDR2 SQIVND (reference sequence). This CDR3 has 17 amino acids. The CDR3 here is CASTSGWAGDLNTEAFF. The CDR3 bases are TGTGCCAGTACCAGTGGGTGGGCAGGGGACCTGAACACTGAAGCTTTCTTT.

V gene TRBV10-3 combines with J gene TRBJ2-7; 8 bases map to TRBD2. Germline lookup yields CDR1 ENHRY and CDR2 SYGVKD. This CDR3 has 16 residues. The V segment lost 10 bases and the J segment 5 bases; nucleotides outside the gene matches: 19. CDR3 nucleotides: TGTGCCACCGGGAGGGGGGGAGCCAGGGAGATAAACGAGCAGTACTTC. This sequence encodes CATGRGGAREINEQYF.

With respect to this clone: The junction differs from germline at one of its ends, possibly a read error. The chain couples TRBV7-9 to TRBJ2-4, with 9 nucleotides matching TRBD1. This CDR3 spans 13 amino acids. Germline-derived CDR1 and CDR2 are SEHNR and FQNEAQ (reference sequence). CDR3 residues: CASSMNPGQGVLF. CDR3 sequence (DNA): TGTGCCAGCAGCATGAACCCGGGACAGGGAGTCCTTTTC.

The chain joins TRBV13 to TRBJ1-1, with 7 bases lining up with TRBD1. Trimming took 2 bases from V and 0 from J; bases not matched to a gene: 9. The V gene's germline CDR1 is PRHDT and CDR2 FYEKMQ (reference sequence). The CDR3 extends over 17 amino acids. CDR3 loop: CASSLSRGKGMNTEAFF. In nucleotides, the CDR3 is TGTGCCAGCAGCTTATCCAGGGGGAAAGGAATGAACACTGAAGCTTTCTTT. The full variable domain, with the rest looked up from reference TRBV13 and TRBJ1-1, is AAGVIQSPRHLIKEKRETATLKCYPIPRHDTVYWYQQGPGQDPQFLISFYEKMQSDKGSIPDRFSAQQFSDYHSELNMSSLELGDSALYFCASSLSRGKGMNTEAFFGQGTRLTVV.

The rearrangement uses TRBV7-8 and TRBJ1-5, with 8 bases fitting TRBD1. V dropped 2 bases and J dropped 6; count of bases not matched to a gene: 3. Germline assignment: CDR1 SGHVS and CDR2 FQNEAQ. CDR3 size: 14 residues. CDR3 nucleotides: TGTGCCAGCAGCTTACCAGGGGGCGTTCAGCCCCAGCATTTT. Protein sequence: CASSLPGGVQPQHF.

The V call is TRBV6-5, the J call TRBJ2-7, with 9 nucleotides matching TRBD1. V gave up 0 bases and J gave up 3 bases; unmatched junction bases: 6. Germline V gives CDR1 MNHEY, CDR2 SVGAGI. CDR3 length: 16 residues. The CDR3 DNA is TGTGCCAGCAGTTACTCGGAGACAGGGGGGTACTACGAGCAGTACTTC. This translates into CASSYSETGGYYEQYF.

The chain recombines TRBV11-2 with TRBJ1-1, with TRBD1 as a possible D gene (5 bases). The V and J ends lost 5 bases and 4 bases respectively, with 8 bases between them. Germline CDR1 and CDR2: SGHAT and FQNNGV. CDR3 length equals 12 residues. DNA of the CDR3: TGTGCCAGCAGCCGAGACAGCACTGAAGCTTTCTTT. This codes for CASSRDSTEAFF.

The gene calls are TRBV10-3 and TRBJ1-1; no firm D call. The CDR3 covers 12 residues. Germline CDR1 reads ENHRY; CDR2 reads SYGVKD. V lost 11 bases and J lost 0, with 10 bases in between. This chain's CDR3 is CAVANMNTEAFF. In DNA, the CDR3 is TGTGCCGTAGCTAACATGAACACTGAAGCTTTCTTT.

CDR3 loop: CASSQTSGGDPYEQYF. CDR3 bases: TGTGCCAGCAGCCAAACTAGCGGGGGGGACCCCTACGAGCAGTACTTC. The V call is TRBV4-2, the J call TRBJ2-7; 13 bases align to TRBD2. This CDR3 is built from 16 residues. With 2 bases clipped from V and 2 bases from J, the junction kept 3 bases outside the gene matches. Germline loops: CDR1 LGHNA, CDR2 YNFKEQ.

This chain links TRBV15 with TRBJ1-1; the D gene is possibly TRBD1 (5 bases). Trimming left V 1 base short and J 3 bases short, with 9 bases between. CDR1 and CDR2 from the germline V gene are LNHNV and YYDKDF (reference sequence). The CDR3 is 14 amino acids. The CDR3 spells CATSRGGGDTEAFF. CDR3 nucleotides: TGTGCCACCAGCAGAGGCGGGGGGGACACTGAAGCTTTCTTT. Complete variable domain (other parts from reference TRBV15 and TRBJ1-1): DAMVIQNPRYQVTQFGKPVTLSCSQTLNHNVMYWYQQKSSQAPKLLFHYYDKDFNNEADTPDNFQSRRPNTSFCFLDIRSPGLGDTAMYLCATSRGGGDTEAFFGQGTRLTVV.

V gene TRBV5-1 combines with J gene TRBJ2-3, with D unresolved. Trimming pared 6 bases from V and 1 base from J, leaving 12 bases between. The CDR3 extends over 14 amino acids. Germline lookup yields CDR1 SGHRS and CDR2 YFSETQ. The CDR3 loop is CASKRASGTDTQYF. The CDR3 DNA follows: TGCGCCAGCAAGCGAGCGTCGGGCACAGATACGCAGTATTTT. Full variable domain (rest looked up from reference TRBV5-1 and TRBJ2-3): KAGVTQTPRYLIKTRGQQVTLSCSPISGHRSVSWYQQTPGQGLQFLFEYFSETQRNKGNFPGRFSGRQFSNSRSEMNVSTLELGDSALYLCASKRASGTDTQYFGPGTRLTVL.

The V and J genes are TRBV9 and TRBJ2-6, with TRBD2 matching 8 bases. Per germline, CDR1 SGDLS and CDR2 YYNGEE. This CDR3 has 17 amino acids. The V gene end was trimmed by 3 bases and the J gene end by 0 bases; junction bases not matched to a gene: 5. CDR3 in amino acids: CASSGIAGRSGANVLTF. The CDR3 DNA is TGTGCCAGCAGCGGGATAGCGGGGCGCTCTGGGGCCAACGTCCTGACTTTC.

The rearrangement joins TRBV2 to TRBJ1-5, with D possibly TRBD1 on 6 matching bases. CDR1 SNHLY and CDR2 FYNNEI come from the germline V gene. V lost 2 bases and J 4 bases, leaving 12 bases between the germline ends. The CDR3 spans 15 residues. The CDR3 nucleotides read TGTGCCAGCAGTGAAACGGGTGACAGGAATCAGCCCCAGCATTTT. Its protein is CASSETGDRNQPQHF. The complete variable domain, with remaining parts taken from reference TRBV2 and TRBJ1-5, reads EPEVTQTPSHQVTQMGQEVILRCVPISNHLYFYWYRQILGQKVEFLVSFYNNEISEKSEIFDDQFSVERPDGSNFTLKIRSTKLEDSAMYFCASSETGDRNQPQHFGDGTRLSIL.

The chain employs TRBV29-1 and TRBJ1-1; 12 bases map to TRBD1. With 7 bases clipped from V and 0 bases from J, the junction kept 3 bases outside the gene matches. In germline, CDR1 is SQVTM, CDR2 ANQGSEA. This CDR3 is built from 14 residues. CDR3 protein: CSGGTGGMNTEAFF. Here the CDR3 DNA reads TGCAGCGGCGGGACAGGGGGCATGAACACTGAAGCTTTCTTT. The full variable domain, with the rest looked up from reference TRBV29-1 and TRBJ1-1, is SAVISQKPSRDICQRGTSLTIQCQVDSQVTMMFWYRQQPGQSLTLIATANQGSEATYESGFVIDKFPISRPNLTFSTLTVSNMSPEDSSIYLCSGGTGGMNTEAFFGQGTRLTVV.

This clone showed up just a few times. The chain uses TRBV5-1 and TRBJ2-7; a weak D match, TRBD1 (5 bases). V was cut by 4 bases and J by 2 bases, with 13 bases left in between. Germline CDR1 SGHRS, CDR2 YFSETQ. This CDR3 is built from 14 residues. CDR3 amino acids: CASSASVGAYEQYF. The CDR3, as DNA: TGCGCCAGCAGCGCCAGTGTAGGGGCCTACGAGCAGTACTTC.